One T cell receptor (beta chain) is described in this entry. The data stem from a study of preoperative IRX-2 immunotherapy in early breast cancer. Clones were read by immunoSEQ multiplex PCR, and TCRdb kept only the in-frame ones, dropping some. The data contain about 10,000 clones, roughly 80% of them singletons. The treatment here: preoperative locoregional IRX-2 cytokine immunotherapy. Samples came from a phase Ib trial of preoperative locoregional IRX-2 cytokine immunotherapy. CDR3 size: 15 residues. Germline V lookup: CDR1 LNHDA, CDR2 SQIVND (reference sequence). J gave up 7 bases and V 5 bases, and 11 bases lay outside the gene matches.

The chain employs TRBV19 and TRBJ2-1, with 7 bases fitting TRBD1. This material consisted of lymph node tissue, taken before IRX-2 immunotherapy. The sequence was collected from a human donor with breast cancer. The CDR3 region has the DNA TGTGCCAGTAGTGCCCGGACAGGCGGTCTAAATGAGCAGTTCTTC. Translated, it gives CASSARTGGLNEQFF.